Shown below are 23 T cell receptor beta chains from a single sample sequenced in a study of T-cell memory formation after mild COVID-19. A single record per CDR3 protein comes from TCRdb applying MiXCR to the 5' RACE reads. Of roughly 48,000 distinct CDR3 sequences in the sample, roughly a quarter were seen once. Sequencing was carried out using PBMCs or a T cell subset sorted from them (not recorded which). Every receptor here comes from a man younger than 35 who had mild COVID-19 (a few samples of this study predate the infection). Cell type and time point are not known.

The rearrangement joins TRBV7-9 to TRBJ2-1, with a possible D match to TRBD1 (5 bases). From germline, CDR1 is SEHNR and CDR2 FQNEAQ (reference sequence). The V end lost 4 bases, the J end lost 10 bases, and 11 bases lay between the germline ends. This CDR3 has 12 amino acids. In DNA, the CDR3 is TGTGCCAGCAGCTCGGACCGACAGGAGCAGTTCTTC. Amino acid sequence: CASSSDRQEQFF. The full variable domain, completed using reference TRBV7-9 and TRBJ2-1, is DTGVSQNPRHKITKRGQNVTFRCDPISEHNRLYWYRQTLGQGPEFLTYFQNEAQLEKSRLLSDRFSAERPKGSFSTLEIQRTEQGDSAMYLCASSSDRQEQFFGPGTRLTVL.

The CDR3 region is CASSSTGTSINYGYTF. In DNA, the CDR3 is TGCGCCAGCAGCTCAACCGGGACCTCGATCAACTATGGCTACACCTTC. The chain combines TRBV5-1 with TRBJ1-2, with a possible D match to TRBD1 (5 bases). The germline CDR1 and CDR2 sequences are SGHRS and YFSETQ. V lost 3 bases to trimming and J lost 2 bases, with 17 bases between them. CDR3 length: 16 amino acids.

The sample holds a few counts of this clonotype. The V and J genes are TRBV20-1 and TRBJ2-7; the match to TRBD1 covers 7 bases. V gave up 0 bases and J gave up 3 bases; unmatched junction bases: 8. In germline, CDR1 is DFQATT, CDR2 SNEGSKA (reference sequence). The CDR3 spans 15 residues. The DNA of the CDR3 is TGCAGTGCTAGAGATTTAGAGGGGGCTAGCTACGAGCAGTACGTC. Amino acids: CSARDLEGASYEQYV.

This chain uses TRBV7-2 with TRBJ2-5, with D perhaps assigned TRBD1 or TRBD2 (5 bases each). From germline, CDR1 is SGHTA and CDR2 FQGNSA. With 5 bases removed from V and 7 bases from J, the gap between germline ends came to 14 bases. This CDR3 has 13 residues. The CDR3 region is CASSPTLGGTQYF. The CDR3 DNA is TGTGCCAGCAGCCCTACTCTTGGGGGGACCCAGTACTTC. Variable domain in full (rest from reference TRBV7-2 and TRBJ2-5): GAGVSQSPSNKVTEKGKDVELRCDPISGHTALYWYRQSLGQGLEFLIYFQGNSAPDKSGLPSDRFSAERTGGSVSTLTIQRTQQEDSAVYLCASSPTLGGTQYFGPGTRLLVL.

This clonotype was observed a few times. The chain uses TRBV30 and TRBJ1-1; no firm D call. This CDR3 contains 11 residues. The germline V gene has CDR1 GTSNPN and CDR2 SVGIG (reference sequence). Deletions cut 0 bases from V and 5 bases from J, with 4 bases between. CDR3 amino acids: CAWSVFTEAFF. CDR3 nucleotide sequence: TGTGCCTGGAGTGTTTTTACTGAAGCTTTCTTT. The entire variable domain, with the rest obtained from reference TRBV30 and TRBJ1-1, is as follows: SQTIHQWPATLVQPVGSPLSLECTVEGTSNPNLYWYRQAAGRGLQLLFYSVGIGQISSEVPQNLSASRPQDRQFILSSKKLLLSDSGFYLCAWSVFTEAFFGQGTRLTVV.

This clonotype was counted many times. The rearrangement links TRBV29-1 to TRBJ2-5; 11 nucleotides align to TRBD2. Losses at the gene ends were 3 bases for V and 5 bases for J; bases not matched to a gene: 8. This CDR3 region has 15 residues. CDR1 and CDR2 from the germline V gene are SQVTM and ANQGSEA. CDR3 in amino acids: CSVELTSGGRETQYF. The CDR3 bases are TGCAGCGTTGAGCTAACTAGCGGGGGCAGGGAGACCCAGTACTTC. Based on the CDR3 plus reference TRBV29-1 and TRBJ2-5, the full variable domain is SAVISQKPSRDICQRGTSLTIQCQVDSQVTMMFWYRQQPGQSLTLIATANQGSEATYESGFVIDKFPISRPNLTFSTLTVSNMSPEDSSIYLCSVELTSGGRETQYFGPGTRLLVL.

The chain joins TRBV4-1 to TRBJ2-1; 9 bases match TRBD2. Germline V lookup: CDR1 MGHRA, CDR2 YSYEKL. V trimming: 1 base; J trimming: 6 bases; junction bases outside the gene matches: 7. This CDR3 is 16 amino acids long. CDR3 residues: CASSQGPAAGGNEQFF. In DNA, the CDR3 is TGCGCCAGCAGCCAAGGCCCGGCAGCGGGGGGCAATGAGCAGTTCTTC.

In this sample, this clonotype turned up a few times. The chain carries TRBV12-3 or TRBV12-4 and TRBJ1-2; perhaps TRBD1 as D (5 bases). The CDR3 covers 16 residues. V was trimmed by 2 bases and J by 2 bases, leaving 15 bases between them. Here the CDR3 reads CASSLLRRAWNYGYTF. The CDR3 DNA reads as TGTGCCAGCAGTTTACTCCGCAGGGCCTGGAACTATGGCTACACCTTC.

Many counts were recorded for this clonotype. The chain employs TRBV27 and TRBJ2-1; no clear D gene. Germline CDR1 is MNHEY and CDR2 is SMNVEV (reference sequence). This CDR3 comprises 12 residues. Trimming removed 5 bases at V and 10 bases at J, with 12 bases between. Here the CDR3 DNA reads TGTGCCAGCAGTAATAACTTAAGAGAGCAGTTCTTC. Protein: CASSNNLREQFF.

The CDR3, as DNA: TGCAGCGTTGAAGAGGGCATTGGCTATGGCTACACCTTC. This translates into CSVEEGIGYGYTF. This chain links TRBV29-1 with TRBJ1-2, with D uncertain. Trimming cost V 0 bases and J 4 bases, with 9 bases left between them. The CDR3 has 13 residues. Germline V gene sequence: CDR1 SQVTM, CDR2 ANQGSEA.

This clonotype came up a few times. The V gene is TRBV24-1, the J gene TRBJ2-3, with TRBD1 matching over 7 bases. In germline, CDR1 is KGHDR, CDR2 SFDVKD. Trimming removed 3 bases from V and 6 bases from J; junction bases left unmatched: 5. This CDR3 spans 14 amino acids. The CDR3 DNA is TGTGCCACCAGTGATACCCCGACAGGGGATACGCAGTATTTT. As protein: CATSDTPTGDTQYF.

The chain employs TRBV12-3 or TRBV12-4 and TRBJ2-1, with D perhaps TRBD2 (5 bases). The CDR3 has 12 residues. Deletions cut 3 bases from V and 8 bases from J, with 8 bases between. CDR3 in amino acids: CASSFRGDEQFF. The CDR3 DNA follows: TGTGCCAGCAGTTTTCGGGGTGATGAGCAGTTCTTC.

This clonotype was seen a few times. The CDR3 DNA reads TGTGCCAGCAGTTACAAAGTGGGACAGGGGATAAGCAATCAGCCCCAGCATTTT. Its translation: CASSYKVGQGISNQPQHF. J is TRBJ1-5 and V is TRBV6-2 or TRBV6-3, with TRBD1 identical over 10 bases. This CDR3 region has 18 residues. Trimming cost V 2 bases and J 1 base; bases outside gene matches: 8. CDR1 MNHEY and CDR2 SVGEGT come from the germline V gene.

The J gene is TRBJ1-1, the V gene TRBV5-4; D possibly corresponds to TRBD1 (5 bases). The CDR3 has 15 amino acids. V was shortened by 1 base and J by 4 bases, with 14 bases between the two germline ends. CDR1 and CDR2 from the germline V gene are SGHNT and YYREEE (reference sequence). CDR3 in DNA: TGTGCCAGCAGCTTGATGGGAGGGGTAGGCACTGAAGCTTTCTTT. Translation gives CASSLMGGVGTEAFF.

This clonotype appeared a few times. The rearrangement joins TRBV7-6 to TRBJ1-6, with 8 bases lining up with TRBD1. The junction had 7 bases not matched to a gene; V was cut back by 3 bases and J by 9 bases. This CDR3 contains 15 residues. The germline V gene has CDR1 SGHVS and CDR2 FNYEAQ. CDR3 DNA sequence: TGTGCCAGCAGCTTTAAGACAGGGGAGGGTTCACCCCTCCACTTT. Translated, it gives CASSFKTGEGSPLHF.

This clonotype has only a few counts. V gene TRBV4-3 combines with J gene TRBJ2-5; no clear D gene. The CDR3 consists of 12 residues. CDR1 and CDR2 from the germline V gene are LGHNA and YSLEER. V was pared by 0 bases and J by 7 bases, with 6 bases between. The CDR3 reads CASSQDYGTQYF. The DNA of the CDR3 is TGCGCCAGCAGCCAAGATTACGGGACCCAGTACTTC.

The V call is TRBV7-3, the J call TRBJ2-1; D perhaps matches TRBD1 (5 bases). The germline CDR1 and CDR2 sequences are SGHTA and FQGTGA. The CDR3 is 13 amino acids. V gave up 5 bases and J gave up 10 bases, with 15 bases separating them. CDR3 DNA: TGTGCCAGCAGCCCCACAGGACGGCCCGAGCAGTTCTTC. Translation: CASSPTGRPEQFF.

This clonotype appeared a few times. The CDR3 loop is CASSPRQGLNTGELFF. The CDR3 nucleotides are TGTGCCAGCAGCCCAAGACAGGGGCTGAACACCGGGGAGCTGTTTTTT. The chain has TRBV7-9 and TRBJ2-2, with 8 positions matching TRBD1. V trimming: 5 bases; J trimming: 1 base; junction bases outside the gene matches: 6. CDR3 length equals 16 residues. From germline, CDR1 is SEHNR and CDR2 FQNEAQ (reference sequence).

The chain combines TRBV7-6 with TRBJ2-2, with TRBD1 identical over 9 bases. Trimming at V came to 6 bases and at J to 7 bases, leaving 9 bases not matched to a gene. Per germline, CDR1 SGHVS and CDR2 FNYEAQ. The CDR3 is 15 amino acids. The CDR3 DNA reads as TGTGCCAGCAGATCCCCGGGACAGGGCCACGGGGAGCTGTTTTTT. This codes for CASRSPGQGHGELFF.

This sequence joins TRBV7-6 and TRBJ2-1; 8 positions agree with TRBD2. After removal of 5 bases from V and 6 bases from J, the junction contained 12 bases not matched to a gene. CDR3 size: 16 residues. Germline lookup yields CDR1 SGHVS and CDR2 FNYEAQ. CDR3 amino acids: CASSHVGLAGSNEQFF. The CDR3 region has the DNA TGTGCCAGCAGCCATGTAGGGCTAGCGGGTAGCAATGAGCAGTTCTTC.

The V call is TRBV29-1, the J call TRBJ1-4, with D unresolved. The CDR3 length is 12 residues. Between the trimmed V and J ends, which lost 5 bases and 10 bases, there was a span of 14 bases. The germline CDR1 and CDR2 sequences are SQVTM and ANQGSEA. The CDR3 region has the DNA TGCAGCGTTACCGAATGGAGTGGAAAACTGTTTTTT. As protein: CSVTEWSGKLFF.

Only a few counts were recorded for this clonotype. The chain uses TRBV24-1 and TRBJ2-1, with 8 bases lining up with TRBD1. Germline trimming cut 6 bases from V and 3 bases from J; bases unmatched to any gene: 12. Germline V CDR1 and CDR2: KGHDR, SFDVKD. The CDR3 runs to 17 residues. CDR3 protein: CATSSSRVGQGYNEQFF. The CDR3 DNA reads TGTGCCACCAGTTCAAGTAGGGTCGGACAGGGCTACAATGAGCAGTTCTTC.

This clonotype turned up a few times. V gene TRBV12-3 or TRBV12-4 combines with J gene TRBJ2-2; D gene uncertain. V was pared by 6 bases and J by 8 bases, with 7 bases between. This CDR3 has 11 amino acids. The CDR3 here is CASSIPGELFF. The DNA for the CDR3 is TGTGCCAGCAGCATTCCAGGGGAGCTGTTTTTT.